Below, one TCR beta chain is given with its context. No antigen is known for it. Germline-derived CDR1 and CDR2 are MNHNS and SASEGT. The CDR3 is 15 amino acids. Trimming took 5 bases from V and 2 from J; bases not matched to a gene: 4. These data are taken from a study of cytomegalovirus exposure and HLA in healthy donors. General study points: Cytomegalovirus status, reportedly, was diagnosed with high specificity and sensitivity by the classifier. Later analysis identified over 15,000 TCR beta sequences associated with HLA alleles, using a false discovery rate threshold of 0.05.

Primers: 60 Vbeta forward and 13 Jbeta reverse. The method was immunoSEQ multiplex PCR; TCRdb's version includes in-frame clones alone and lacks a portion of them. The profile shows roughly 110,000 clones, around 80% of them singletons. Sequencing was performed on PBMCs. The TCR comes from a young man in good health and CMV-seropositive. The chain couples TRBV6-1 to TRBJ1-4, with 8 positions matching TRBD1. The CDR3 DNA sequence: TGTGCCAGCAGTAGGCAGGGGGCGACTAATGAAAAACTGTTTTTT. Protein sequence: CASSRQGATNEKLFF.